This T cell receptor beta chain was recovered during a study of response to subunit inactivated influenza vaccine. Findings and limits, study-wide: Authors suggested that a seasonal influenza vaccination recruits few new T cells each time.

The CDR3 totals 13 residues. Trimming removed 1 base at V and 7 bases at J, with 11 bases between. Germline V gives CDR1 LGHDT, CDR2 YNNKEL (reference sequence). A single record per CDR3 protein comes from TCRdb applying MiXCR to the RT-PCR reads. The data show fewer than 650,000 distinct CDR3 sequences, roughly 13% seen once. Remarks on this clonotype: Its specificity is unknown.

The origin of this receptor is a man in his forties or fifties who received an inactivated influenza vaccine. Specimen: PBMCs from blood, collected about 6 weeks after vaccination. The chain is built from TRBV3-1 and TRBJ2-7, with D perhaps TRBD2 (5 bases). CDR3 in amino acids: CASSQGYSGEQYF. CDR3 coding DNA: TGTGCCAGCAGCCAAGGATACAGCGGAGAGCAGTACTTC.